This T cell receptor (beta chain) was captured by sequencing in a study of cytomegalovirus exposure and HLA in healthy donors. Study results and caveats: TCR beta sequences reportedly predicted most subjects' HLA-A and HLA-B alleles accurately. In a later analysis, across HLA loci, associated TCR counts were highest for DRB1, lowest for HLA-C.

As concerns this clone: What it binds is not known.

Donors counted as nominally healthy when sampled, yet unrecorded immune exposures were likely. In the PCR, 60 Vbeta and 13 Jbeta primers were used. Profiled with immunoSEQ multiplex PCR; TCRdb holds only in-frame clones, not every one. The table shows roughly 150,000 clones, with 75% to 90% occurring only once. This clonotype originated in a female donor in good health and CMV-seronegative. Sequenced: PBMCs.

The CDR3 coding sequence is TGCGCCAGCAGTCAATCAGGGCTATTTCAAGCGGGAGGACGAAATGAGCAGTTCTTC. Translating gives CASSQSGLFQAGGRNEQFF. The chain links TRBV23-1 to TRBJ2-1; TRBD2 aligns across 9 bases. TRBV23-1 is an ORF for which the function is uncertain. Losses at the gene ends were 0 bases for V and 7 bases for J; bases not matched to a gene: 16. There are 19 residues in the CDR3.